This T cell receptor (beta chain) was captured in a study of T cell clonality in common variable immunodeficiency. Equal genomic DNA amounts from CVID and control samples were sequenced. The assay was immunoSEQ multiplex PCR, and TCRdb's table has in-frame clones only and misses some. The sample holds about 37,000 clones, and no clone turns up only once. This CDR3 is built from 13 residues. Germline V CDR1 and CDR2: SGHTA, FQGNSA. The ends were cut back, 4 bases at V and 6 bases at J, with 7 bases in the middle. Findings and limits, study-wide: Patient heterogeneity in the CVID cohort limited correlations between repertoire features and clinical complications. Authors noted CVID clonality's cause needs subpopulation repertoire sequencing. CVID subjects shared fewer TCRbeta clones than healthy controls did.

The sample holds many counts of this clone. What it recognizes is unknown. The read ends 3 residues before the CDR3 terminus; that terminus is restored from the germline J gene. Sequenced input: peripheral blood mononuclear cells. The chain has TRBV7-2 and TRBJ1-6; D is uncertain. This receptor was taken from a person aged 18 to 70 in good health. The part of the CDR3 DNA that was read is TGTGCCAGCAGCTCGTCGCGTAATTCACCC. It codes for CASSSSRNSP. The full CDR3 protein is CASSSSRNSPLHF.